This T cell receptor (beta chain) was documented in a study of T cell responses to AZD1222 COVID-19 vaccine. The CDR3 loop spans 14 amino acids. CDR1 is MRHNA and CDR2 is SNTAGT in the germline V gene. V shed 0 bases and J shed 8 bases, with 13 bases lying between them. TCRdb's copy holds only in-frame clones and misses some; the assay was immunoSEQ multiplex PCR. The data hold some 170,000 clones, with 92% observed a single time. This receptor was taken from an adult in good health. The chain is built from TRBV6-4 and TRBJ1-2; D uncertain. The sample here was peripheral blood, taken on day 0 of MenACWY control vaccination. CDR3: CASSDSGHDGGYTF. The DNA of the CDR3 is TGTGCCAGCAGTGACTCAGGGCATGATGGGGGCTACACCTTC.